This TCR beta chain was recorded in a study of shared clonotypes between healthy human individuals. Overall study findings and caveats: Generation probability values for non-shared clonotypes were lower than those for clonotypes shared by all four donors. Sampling used blood alone; tissue repertoires probably differ.

This CDR3 has 14 amino acids. Trimming stripped 6 bases from V and 6 bases from J, with 17 bases between. CDR1 is MNHEY, CDR2 SMNVEV, per germline (reference sequence). With respect to this clone: Its antigen is as yet unknown.

Replicate PCRs from sorted subsets contained about 200 ng DNA, which is roughly 30,000 T cell genomes. Profiled with immunoSEQ multiplex PCR; TCRdb holds only in-frame clones, not every one. The sample shows 2 million to 2.5 million clones, around 95% of them seen only once. Healthy HIV-negative adults with no recent acute infections or vaccinations were recruited as donors. The sequencing input was naive CD4+ T cells sorted from blood. Described subset: CD45RA+ positively selected. V is TRBV27 and J is TRBJ1-1; perhaps TRBD1 as D (5 bases). The sequence was collected from a man aged 18 to 30 in good health. For the CDR3, the DNA is TGTGCCAGCAGGAATATCAGGGTCGGGTCTGAAGCTTTCTTT. This codes for CASRNIRVGSEAFF.